Sequencing of this T cell receptor beta chain was carried out in a study of blood T cell repertoires in COVID-19. Study in general: Some COVID-19 samples were acute and others convalescent; all came from the United States, Italy and Spain.

The CDR3 sequence is 14 residues long. CDR1 and CDR2 (germline): MDHEN, SYDVKM. V lost 6 bases and J 8 bases, leaving 16 bases between the germline ends. Authors' analysis steps: Reference gene primers were amplified, and this amplification served to estimate nucleated cell counts. The protocol was immunoSEQ multiplex PCR, while the TCRdb copy is restricted to in-frame clones and leaves out a portion. V and J calls and clone size are those listed in that table; D and trimming were worked out from the DNA. This sample has 100,000 or so clones, with roughly 80% found just once. This receptor was identified in a man aged 80 or over with acute or convalescent COVID-19. The sequenced sample was peripheral blood. The V gene is TRBV28, the J gene TRBJ1-4; D is uncertain. The CDR3 region is CASRAPGNEEKLFF. The DNA for the CDR3 is TGTGCCAGCAGAGCCCCGGGAAACGAGGAAAAACTGTTTTTT. Using reference TRBV28 and TRBJ1-4 for the parts outside the CDR3, the full variable domain is DVKVTQSSRYLVKRTGEKVFLECVQDMDHENMFWYRQDPGLGLRLIYFSYDVKMKEKGDIPEGYSVSREKKERFSLILESASTNQTSMYLCASRAPGNEEKLFFGSGTQLSVL.